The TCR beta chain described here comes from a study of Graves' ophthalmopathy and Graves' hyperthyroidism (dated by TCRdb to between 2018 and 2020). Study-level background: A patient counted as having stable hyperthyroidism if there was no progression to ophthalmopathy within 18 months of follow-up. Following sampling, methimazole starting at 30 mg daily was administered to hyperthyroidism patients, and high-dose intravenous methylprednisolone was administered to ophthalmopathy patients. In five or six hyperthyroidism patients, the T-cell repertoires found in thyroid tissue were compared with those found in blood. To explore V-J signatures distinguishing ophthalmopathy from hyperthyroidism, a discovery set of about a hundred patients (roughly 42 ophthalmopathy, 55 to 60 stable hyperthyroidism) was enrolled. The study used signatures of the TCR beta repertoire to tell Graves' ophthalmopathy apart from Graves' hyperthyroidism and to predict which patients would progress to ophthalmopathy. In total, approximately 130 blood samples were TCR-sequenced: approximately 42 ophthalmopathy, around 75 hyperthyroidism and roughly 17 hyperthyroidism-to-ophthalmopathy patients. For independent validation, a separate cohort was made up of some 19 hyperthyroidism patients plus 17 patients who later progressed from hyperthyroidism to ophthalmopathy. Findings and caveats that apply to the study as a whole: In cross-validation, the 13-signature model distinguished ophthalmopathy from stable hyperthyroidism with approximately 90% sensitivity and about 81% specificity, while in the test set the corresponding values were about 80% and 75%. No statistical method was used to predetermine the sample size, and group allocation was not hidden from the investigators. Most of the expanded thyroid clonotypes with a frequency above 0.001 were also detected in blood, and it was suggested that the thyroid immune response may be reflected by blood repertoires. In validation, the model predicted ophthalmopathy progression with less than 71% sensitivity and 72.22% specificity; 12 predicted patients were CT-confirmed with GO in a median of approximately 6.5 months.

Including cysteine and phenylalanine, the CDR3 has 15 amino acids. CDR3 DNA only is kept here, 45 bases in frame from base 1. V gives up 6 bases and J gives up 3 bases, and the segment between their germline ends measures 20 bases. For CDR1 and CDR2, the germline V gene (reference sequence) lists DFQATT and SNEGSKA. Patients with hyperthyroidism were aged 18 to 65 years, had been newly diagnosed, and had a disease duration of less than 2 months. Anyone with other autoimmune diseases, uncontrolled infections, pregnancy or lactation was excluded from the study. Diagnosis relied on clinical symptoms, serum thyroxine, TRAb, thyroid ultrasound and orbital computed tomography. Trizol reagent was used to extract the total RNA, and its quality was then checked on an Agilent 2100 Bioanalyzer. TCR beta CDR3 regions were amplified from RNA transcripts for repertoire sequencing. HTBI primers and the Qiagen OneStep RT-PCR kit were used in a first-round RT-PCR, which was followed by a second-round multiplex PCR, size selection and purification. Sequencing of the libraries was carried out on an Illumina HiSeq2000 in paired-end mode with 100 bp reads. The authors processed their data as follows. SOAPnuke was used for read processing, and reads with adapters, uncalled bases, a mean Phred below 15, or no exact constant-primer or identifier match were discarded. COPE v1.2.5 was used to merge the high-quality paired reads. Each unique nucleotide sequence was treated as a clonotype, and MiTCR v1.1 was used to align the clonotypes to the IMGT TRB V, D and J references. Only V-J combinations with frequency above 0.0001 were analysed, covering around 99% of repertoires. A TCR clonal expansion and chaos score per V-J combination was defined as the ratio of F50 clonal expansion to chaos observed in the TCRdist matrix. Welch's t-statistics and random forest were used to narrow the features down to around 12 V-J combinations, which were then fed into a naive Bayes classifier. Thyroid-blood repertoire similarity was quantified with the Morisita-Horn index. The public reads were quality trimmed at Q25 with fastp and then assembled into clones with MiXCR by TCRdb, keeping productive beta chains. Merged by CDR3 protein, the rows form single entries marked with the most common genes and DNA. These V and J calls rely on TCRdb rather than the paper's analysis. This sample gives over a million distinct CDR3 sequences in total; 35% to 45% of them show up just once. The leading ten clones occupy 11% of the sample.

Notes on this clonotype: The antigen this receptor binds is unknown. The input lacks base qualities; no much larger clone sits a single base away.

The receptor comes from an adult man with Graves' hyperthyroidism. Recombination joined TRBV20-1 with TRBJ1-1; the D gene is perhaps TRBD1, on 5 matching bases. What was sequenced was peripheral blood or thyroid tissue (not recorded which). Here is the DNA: TGCAGTGCCCCCGTCCGGGGCCTAGAGGACACTGAAGCTTTCTTT. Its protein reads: CSAPVRGLEDTEAFF.